This T cell receptor beta chain was documented in a study of blood T cell repertoires in COVID-19. The age range of participants was about 18 to 100 years, with residence in under 30 US areas. Assignment of participants to cohorts was predicated upon participant-reported clinical history. It was within 2 weeks before study entry that exposed participants met a COVID-19 case. This CDR3 is 13 amino acids long. With 6 bases removed from V and 4 bases from J, the gap between germline ends came to 12 bases. CDR1 is SGHTA, CDR2 FQGNSA, per germline. For this clone: The sample carries other DNA sequences with the same CDR3.

Data came from immunoSEQ multiplex PCR; TCRdb stores just in-frame clones and leaves some out. The profile shows about 300,000 clones, over 85% of them singletons. Specimen: PBMCs or T cells enriched from blood (not recorded which). This clonotype originated in a woman aged 45-65 years who had been exposed to COVID-19. The rearrangement uses TRBV7-2 and TRBJ1-2; a weak D match, TRBD1 (5 bases). In nucleotides, the CDR3 is TGTGCCAGCAGTCCACAAGGGGCCTATGGCTACACCTTC. It encodes CASSPQGAYGYTF. Full variable domain (missing parts from reference TRBV7-2 and TRBJ1-2): GAGVSQSPSNKVTEKGKDVELRCDPISGHTALYWYRQSLGQGLEFLIYFQGNSAPDKSGLPSDRFSAERTGGSVSTLTIQRTQQEDSAVYLCASSPQGAYGYTFGSGTRLTVV.